The next 16 T cell receptor beta chains were all read from a single sample in a study of beta chain features in type 1 diabetes. The isolated RNA, all of it, was reverse transcribed, so expressed TCRB transcripts were what got sequenced. The method was immunoSEQ multiplex PCR; TCRdb's version includes in-frame clones alone and lacks a portion of them. This sample has roughly 140,000 clones, with roughly 50% found just once. The sample comprised Tregs from blood. The receptors stem from a man between 18 and 29 years old in good health.

The chain uses TRBV5-1 and TRBJ1-2; TRBD1 might be the D (5 bases). The germline V and J ends were trimmed by 0 bases and 4 bases, with 10 bases remaining between them. Germline V lookup: CDR1 SGHRS, CDR2 YFSETQ. The CDR3 extends over 14 amino acids. CDR3 region: CASSLALGPYGYTF. The CDR3 DNA is TGCGCCAGCAGCTTGGCGCTGGGGCCCTATGGCTACACCTTC.

The V call is TRBV6-1, the J call TRBJ2-7; D might be TRBD1 (7 bases). The CDR3 runs to 14 residues. V lost 5 bases to trimming and J lost 1 base, with 12 bases between them. Germline-derived CDR1 and CDR2 are MNHNS and SASEGT. In DNA form, the CDR3 reads TGTGCCAGCAGTAGACAGGGACTGTCCTACGAGCAGTACTTC. Protein: CASSRQGLSYEQYF.

The chain recombines TRBV27 with TRBJ1-1; 10 nucleotides agree with TRBD1. This CDR3 region has 21 residues. Per the germline V gene, CDR1 is MNHEY and CDR2 is SMNVEV (reference sequence). With 0 bases clipped from V and 7 bases from J, the junction kept 23 bases outside the gene matches. This CDR3 reads CASSLSLSGGKPGQGIGEAFF. CDR3 nucleotide sequence: TGTGCCAGCAGTTTATCCCTGAGCGGGGGTAAGCCGGGACAGGGGATCGGTGAAGCTTTCTTT.

The rearrangement joins TRBV10-3 to TRBJ2-1; perhaps TRBD1 as D (5 bases). CDR1 ENHRY and CDR2 SYGVKD come from the germline V gene. Trimming left V 5 bases short and J 0 bases short, with 14 bases between. The CDR3 totals 16 residues. CDR3 sequence (DNA): TGTGCCATCAGTAGCCAGGGCTCCCTCTCCTACAATGAGCAGTTCTTC. Translated: CAISSQGSLSYNEQFF.

The chain joins TRBV7-2 to TRBJ2-1; D perhaps matches TRBD2 (5 bases). V was pared by 2 bases and J by 6 bases, with 20 bases between. Germline V CDR1 and CDR2: SGHTA, FQGNSA. CDR3 length equals 17 residues. In nucleotides, the CDR3 is TGTGCCAGCAGCTTATTATTGCTAGCAGAGGTCGGCAATGAGCAGTTCTTC. Amino acid sequence: CASSLLLLAEVGNEQFF. The entire variable domain, with the rest obtained from reference TRBV7-2 and TRBJ2-1, is as follows: GAGVSQSPSNKVTEKGKDVELRCDPISGHTALYWYRQSLGQGLEFLIYFQGNSAPDKSGLPSDRFSAERTGGSVSTLTIQRTQQEDSAVYLCASSLLLLAEVGNEQFFGPGTRLTVL.

V is TRBV7-2 and J is TRBJ1-4, with a tentative D call TRBD1 (5 bases). The germline V gene has CDR1 SGHTA and CDR2 FQGNSA. The V gene lost 3 bases and the J gene lost 7 bases, with 9 bases spanning the gap. CDR3 size: 13 residues. In DNA, the CDR3 is TGTGCCAGCAGCTTGCAGGGTAGTGAAAAACTGTTTTTT. It codes for CASSLQGSEKLFF.

The chain couples TRBV25-1 to TRBJ2-1; 12 positions match TRBD2. Unmatched junction bases numbered 10, after V lost 4 bases and J lost 6 bases. Per germline, CDR1 MGHDK and CDR2 SYGVNS. The CDR3 has 17 amino acids. The CDR3 protein is CASSAHQLAGGVNEQFF. CDR3 DNA sequence: TGTGCCAGCAGTGCCCACCAACTAGCGGGAGGAGTCAATGAGCAGTTCTTC.

This clone was found a few times. V is TRBV29-1 and J is TRBJ2-7, with 9 nucleotides matching TRBD1. CDR3 size: 12 residues. Germline loops: CDR1 SQVTM, CDR2 ANQGSEA. V trimming: 6 bases; J trimming: 6 bases; junction bases outside the gene matches: 6. CDR3 sequence: CSVPGTGTEQYF. The CDR3 region has the DNA TGCAGCGTCCCAGGGACAGGGACCGAGCAGTACTTC.

There are a few counts of this clone. The V call is TRBV28, the J call TRBJ2-1, with a possible D match to TRBD2 (5 bases). CDR3 length: 12 amino acids. Trimming shortened V by 7 bases and J by 8 bases, and 12 bases separated the two germline ends. Germline values: CDR1 MDHEN, CDR2 SYDVKM. Here the CDR3 DNA reads TGTGCCAGCACCGGGGTGGTACATGAGCAGTTCTTC. It encodes CASTGVVHEQFF. Using reference TRBV28 and TRBJ2-1 for the parts outside the CDR3, the full variable domain is DVKVTQSSRYLVKRTGEKVFLECVQDMDHENMFWYRQDPGLGLRLIYFSYDVKMKEKGDIPEGYSVSREKKERFSLILESASTNQTSMYLCASTGVVHEQFFGPGTRLTVL.

The rearrangement joins TRBV6-6 to TRBJ1-5; D possibly corresponds to TRBD1 (6 bases). Germline V gene lookup returns CDR1 MNHNY and CDR2 SVGAGI (reference sequence). The CDR3 totals 15 residues. Trimming pared 5 bases from V and 5 bases from J, leaving 16 bases between. This CDR3 is CASSLSGVAHQPQHF. CDR3 nucleotide sequence: TGTGCCAGCAGTCTCTCAGGGGTGGCCCATCAGCCCCAGCATTTT.

The rearrangement links TRBV18 to TRBJ1-2, with D tentatively TRBD1 (5 bases). V lost 1 base, J lost 6 bases, and 9 bases lay in between. Looked up from germline, CDR1 is KGHSH and CDR2 is LQKENI. The CDR3 extends over 13 amino acids. The CDR3 DNA is TGTGCCAGCTCACCACTGCAGGGAAATGGCTACACCTTC. It specifies CASSPLQGNGYTF.

This clone was recorded a few times. This chain connects TRBV7-2 to TRBJ2-1, with D hard to call. Germline V CDR1 and CDR2: SGHTA, FQGNSA. V lost 1 base to trimming and J lost 0 bases, with 4 bases between them. This CDR3 contains 14 residues. In nucleotides, the CDR3 is TGTGCCAGCAGCTTAGTTCTCTCCTACAATGAGCAGTTCTTC. Its translation: CASSLVLSYNEQFF.

V usage is TRBV4-1 and J usage is TRBJ1-1; no firm D call. Germline assignment: CDR1 MGHRA and CDR2 YSYEKL. V lost 2 bases to trimming and J lost 3 bases, with 10 bases between them. CDR3 size: 14 residues. The CDR3 protein is CASSQTRRDTEAFF. CDR3 nucleotide sequence: TGCGCCAGCAGCCAAACTCGGAGGGACACTGAAGCTTTCTTT.

The chain links TRBV30 to TRBJ1-6, with D possibly TRBD1 on 5 matching bases. The length of the CDR3 is 15 residues. CDR1 is GTSNPN and CDR2 is SVGIG in the germline V gene (reference sequence). The V end was cut by 0 bases, the J end by 7 bases, with 13 bases between. The CDR3 loop reads CAWSVRRGENSPLHF. CDR3 DNA: TGTGCCTGGAGTGTACGTCGGGGGGAGAATTCACCCCTCCACTTT. Complete variable domain (other parts from reference TRBV30 and TRBJ1-6): SQTIHQWPATLVQPVGSPLSLECTVEGTSNPNLYWYRQAAGRGLQLLFYSVGIGQISSEVPQNLSASRPQDRQFILSSKKLLLSDSGFYLCAWSVRRGENSPLHFGNGTRLTVT.

With respect to this clone: Compared with germline, one end of the junction differs, possibly owing to a read error. The V gene is TRBV5-1, the J gene TRBJ1-2, with 10 bases fitting TRBD1. Germline CDR1 and CDR2: SGHRS and YFSETQ. The CDR3 is made up of 16 amino acids. The CDR3 DNA sequence: TGCGCCAGCAGTTTGGGATCGACAGGGGGCCTGGCTCGCTACACCTTC. Amino acids: CASSLGSTGGLARYTF.

This chain joins TRBV7-2 and TRBJ2-3, with TRBD1 as a possible D gene (5 bases). V was trimmed by 5 bases and J by 2 bases, leaving 14 bases between them. In germline, CDR1 is SGHTA, CDR2 FQGNSA. The CDR3 sequence is 15 residues long. The CDR3 DNA reads as TGTGCCAGCAGCCCCAGACAGCGATACACAGATACGCAGTATTTT. Residues: CASSPRQRYTDTQYF. The complete variable domain, with remaining parts taken from reference TRBV7-2 and TRBJ2-3, reads GAGVSQSPSNKVTEKGKDVELRCDPISGHTALYWYRQSLGQGLEFLIYFQGNSAPDKSGLPSDRFSAERTGGSVSTLTIQRTQQEDSAVYLCASSPRQRYTDTQYFGPGTRLTVL.